These 8 T cell receptor beta chains were sequenced from one sample in a study of T cell changes during pregnancy in multiple sclerosis (dated 2019 in TCRdb). Libraries came from the immunoSEQ multiplex PCR assay. Held by TCRdb, this immuneACCESS table contains in-frame sequences only and omits some clones. Under half of the omission traces to an unresolved V gene where checked; the cause of the rest is unknown. Here the sample has about 27,000 clones; around nine tenths occur a single time. Less than 10% of the sample is held by the ten biggest clonotypes. This specimen consisted of CD8+ T cells from peripheral blood mononuclear cells, obtained in the second trimester of pregnancy. Receptors were obtained from a female donor with multiple sclerosis, enrolled in a pregnancy study.

The CDR3 spells CASSSPPTSEQYF. CDR3 nucleotides: TGTGCCAGCAGCTCCCCCCCTACGAGTGAGCAGTACTTC. V gene TRBV7-9 combines with J gene TRBJ2-7; D is unresolved. Deletions cut 4 bases from V and 7 bases from J, with 14 bases between. The CDR3 contains 13 residues. Germline CDR1 and CDR2: SEHNR and FQNEAQ (reference sequence).

The chain carries TRBV6-5 and TRBJ2-2; D may be TRBD2 (6 bases). Per germline, CDR1 MNHEY and CDR2 SVGAGI. V was clipped by 0 bases and J by 7 bases, with 9 bases between them. The CDR3 is 14 residues long. The CDR3 loop reads CASSYSGEVGELFF. The CDR3, as DNA: TGTGCCAGCAGTTACTCCGGGGAGGTCGGGGAGCTGTTTTTT.

The chain employs TRBV6-1 and TRBJ2-2; 10 nucleotides line up with TRBD1. Germline V CDR1 and CDR2: MNHNS, SASEGT. This CDR3 is built from 19 residues. V gave up 4 bases and J gave up 1 base; unmatched junction bases: 12. In DNA, the CDR3 is TGTGCCAGCAGTGGGCCGGGACAGGGGTCCCCATTGAACACCGGGGAGCTGTTTTTT. The encoded protein is CASSGPGQGSPLNTGELFF.

The gene calls are TRBV4-1 and TRBJ2-7, with TRBD1 matching 7 bases. Losses at the gene ends were 1 base for V and 3 bases for J; bases not matched to a gene: 12. Germline V lookup: CDR1 MGHRA, CDR2 YSYEKL. The CDR3 loop spans 17 amino acids. The chain's CDR3 is CASSQVLRDSSRYEQYF. CDR3 coding DNA: TGCGCCAGCAGCCAAGTGCTAAGGGACAGTTCTCGCTACGAGCAGTACTTC.

The rearrangement joins TRBV5-1 to TRBJ1-2; no definite D call. Trimming removed 7 bases at V and 5 bases at J, with 18 bases between. The CDR3 is made up of 14 amino acids. The V gene's germline CDR1 is SGHRS and CDR2 YFSETQ. CDR3 coding DNA: TGCGCCAGCGGACCAACGGGAGCGTTTTATGGCTACACCTTC. Protein: CASGPTGAFYGYTF.

A few counts support this clone. The rearrangement links TRBV4-3 to TRBJ1-2; 12 bases agree with TRBD1. Trimming removed 0 bases from V and 6 bases from J; junction bases left unmatched: 2. The CDR3 is 15 residues long. Germline V lookup: CDR1 LGHNA, CDR2 YSLEER. The CDR3 here is CASSQEGTGGHGYTF. The CDR3, as DNA: TGCGCCAGCAGCCAAGAAGGGACAGGGGGCCATGGCTACACCTTC.

V is TRBV2 and J is TRBJ2-7, with no clear D. This CDR3 is built from 15 residues. V was trimmed by 1 base and J by 6 bases, leaving 16 bases between them. CDR1 and CDR2 from the germline V gene are SNHLY and FYNNEI. CDR3 region: CASSEGRLNLGEQYF. In DNA form, the CDR3 reads TGTGCCAGCAGTGAAGGGAGACTGAACTTAGGCGAGCAGTACTTC.

The chain is built from TRBV5-1 and TRBJ2-3, with D perhaps matching TRBD2 (6 bases). This CDR3 comprises 15 residues. Germline values: CDR1 SGHRS, CDR2 YFSETQ. The V end lost 6 bases, the J end lost 0 bases, and 14 bases lay between the germline ends. CDR3 sequence (DNA): TGCGCCAGCACCCCCGCGGGGACGAGCACAGATACGCAGTATTTT. Translating gives CASTPAGTSTDTQYF.